Reported below is one T cell receptor (beta chain). This sample is part of a study of blood T cell repertoires in COVID-19. Repertoires were generated with immunoSEQ multiplex PCR, while TCRdb's copy carries only in-frame clones and drops some. The sample carries approximately 51,000 clones, about 85% recorded once. The material sequenced was peripheral blood. The sequence was obtained from a human donor in a cohort sampled during active COVID-19.

For the CDR3, the DNA is TGTGCCAGCAGGACGCAGGGGATCGGCGAGCAGTACTTC. Protein product: CASRTQGIGEQYF. The rearrangement uses TRBV27 and TRBJ2-7; D is possibly TRBD1 (6 bases). Germline CDR1 and CDR2: MNHEY and SMNVEV (reference sequence). This CDR3 spans 13 amino acids. Trimming removed 6 bases at V and 6 bases at J, with 15 bases between.